This T cell receptor (beta chain) came from a study of T cells in Graves' hyperthyroidism and ophthalmopathy. Across the whole study: Pretreatment peripheral blood was obtained at initial diagnosis.

Trimming took off 8 bases at V and 5 bases at J, with 18 bases between the two ends. CDR1 MNHNS and CDR2 SASEGT come from the germline V gene. CDR3 length: 14 amino acids. Using RNA transcripts as the source, TCR beta CDR3 regions were amplified. An initial round of RT-PCR targeting the TCR CDR3 relied on the HTBI primer set. One entry per CDR3 protein results from TCRdb running MiXCR on the multiplex PCR reads. In the table there are approximately 330,000 distinct CDR3 sequences, over 15% of which are singletons. Remarks on this clonotype: The antigen is unknown.

Study observations and caveats: Model output signaled ophthalmopathy a median about 6.3 months ahead of onset. The majority of expanded thyroid clonotypes above 0.001 also appeared in blood.

With a duration under 2 months, the hyperthyroidism was newly diagnosed in patients aged 18 to 65. Input material: blood. The TCR originated in a woman aged 50 to 65 with Graves' hyperthyroidism. The J gene is TRBJ1-1, the V gene TRBV6-1; weak D call: TRBD1 (6 bases). CDR3 protein: CASLPRGADTEAFF. CDR3 coding DNA: TGTGCCAGCTTGCCTCGGGGGGCAGATACTGAAGCTTTCTTT.